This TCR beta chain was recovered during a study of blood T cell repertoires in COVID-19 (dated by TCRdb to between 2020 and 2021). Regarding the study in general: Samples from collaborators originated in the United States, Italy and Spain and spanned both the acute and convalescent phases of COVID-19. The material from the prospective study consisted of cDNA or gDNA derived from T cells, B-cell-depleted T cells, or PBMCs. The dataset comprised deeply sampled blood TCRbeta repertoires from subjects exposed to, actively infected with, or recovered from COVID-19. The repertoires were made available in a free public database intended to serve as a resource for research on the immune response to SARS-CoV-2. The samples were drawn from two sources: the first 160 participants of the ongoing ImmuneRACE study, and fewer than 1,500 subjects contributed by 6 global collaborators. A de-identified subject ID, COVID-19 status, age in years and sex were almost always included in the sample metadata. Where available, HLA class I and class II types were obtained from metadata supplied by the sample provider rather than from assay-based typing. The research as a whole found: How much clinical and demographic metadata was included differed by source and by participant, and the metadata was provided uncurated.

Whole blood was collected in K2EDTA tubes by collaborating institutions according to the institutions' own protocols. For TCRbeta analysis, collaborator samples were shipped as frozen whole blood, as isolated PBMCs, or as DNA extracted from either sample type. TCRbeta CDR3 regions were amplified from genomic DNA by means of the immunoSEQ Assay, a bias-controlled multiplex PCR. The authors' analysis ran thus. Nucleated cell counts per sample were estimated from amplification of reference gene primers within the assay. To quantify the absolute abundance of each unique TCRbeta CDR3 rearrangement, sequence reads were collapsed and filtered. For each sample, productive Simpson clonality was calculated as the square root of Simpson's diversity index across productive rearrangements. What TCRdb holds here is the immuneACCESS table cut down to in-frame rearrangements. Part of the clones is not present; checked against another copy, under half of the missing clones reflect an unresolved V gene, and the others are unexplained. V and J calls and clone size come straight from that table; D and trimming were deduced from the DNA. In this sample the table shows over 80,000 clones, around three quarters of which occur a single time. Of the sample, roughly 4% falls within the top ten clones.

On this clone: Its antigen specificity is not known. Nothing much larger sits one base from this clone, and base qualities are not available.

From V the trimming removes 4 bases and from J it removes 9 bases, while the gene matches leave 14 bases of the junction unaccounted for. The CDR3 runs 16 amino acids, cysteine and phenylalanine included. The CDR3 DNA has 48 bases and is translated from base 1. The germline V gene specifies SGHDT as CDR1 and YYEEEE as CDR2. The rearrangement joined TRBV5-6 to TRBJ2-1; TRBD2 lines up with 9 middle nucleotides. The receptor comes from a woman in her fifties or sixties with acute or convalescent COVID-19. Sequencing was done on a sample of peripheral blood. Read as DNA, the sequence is TGTGCCAGCAGCGGTGGGACTAGCATTTTGTCGATTGAGCAGTTCTTC. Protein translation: CASSGGTSILSIEQFF.